This T cell receptor beta chain was sequenced in a study of blood T cell repertoires in COVID-19. Participant age was about 18 to 89 years, and participants resided in 24 US areas. Cohorts were determined from participant-reported clinical history. CDR3 length: 16 residues. Germline V gene lookup returns CDR1 SGHKS and CDR2 YYEKEE (reference sequence). The V gene end was trimmed by 1 base and the J gene end by 5 bases; junction bases not matched to a gene: 9. As handled by the study authors: It was from reference gene primer amplification that nucleated cell counts were estimated. Assay: immunoSEQ multiplex PCR; the TCRdb copy retains only in-frame clones and omits some. The V and J calls and the clone size are those of that table, but D and trimming were determined from the DNA. This table holds hundreds of thousands of clones, 80% to 90% found once.

This chain uses TRBV5-5 with TRBJ1-1, with TRBD1 matching over 9 bases. The source of this sequence is a woman between 50 and 59 years old who had recovered from COVID-19. The sample comprised PBMCs or T cells enriched from blood (not recorded which). CDR3 region: CASSLWDRAGGTEAFF. The CDR3 DNA reads TGTGCCAGCAGCTTGTGGGACAGGGCCGGGGGGACTGAAGCTTTCTTT.